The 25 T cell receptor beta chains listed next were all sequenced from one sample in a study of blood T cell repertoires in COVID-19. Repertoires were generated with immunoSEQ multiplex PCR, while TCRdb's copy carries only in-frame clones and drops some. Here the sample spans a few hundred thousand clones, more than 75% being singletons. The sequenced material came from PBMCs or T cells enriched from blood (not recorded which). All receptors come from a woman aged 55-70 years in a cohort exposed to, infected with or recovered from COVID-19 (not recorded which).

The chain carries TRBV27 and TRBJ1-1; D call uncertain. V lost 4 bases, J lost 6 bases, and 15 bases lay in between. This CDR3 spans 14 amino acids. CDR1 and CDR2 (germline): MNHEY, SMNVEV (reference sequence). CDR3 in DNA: TGTGCCAGCAGTTCTCAGGTTGCGCTGGCTGAAGCTTTCTTT. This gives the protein CASSSQVALAEAFF.

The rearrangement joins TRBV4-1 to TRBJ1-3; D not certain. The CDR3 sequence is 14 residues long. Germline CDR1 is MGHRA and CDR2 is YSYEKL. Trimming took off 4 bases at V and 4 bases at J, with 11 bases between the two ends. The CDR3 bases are TGCGCCAGCAGCCTGAACCTAGGAGGAAACACCATATATTTT. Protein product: CASSLNLGGNTIYF.

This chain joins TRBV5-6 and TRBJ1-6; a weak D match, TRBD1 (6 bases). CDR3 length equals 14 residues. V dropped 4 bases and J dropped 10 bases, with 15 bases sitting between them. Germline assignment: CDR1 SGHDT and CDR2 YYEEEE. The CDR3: CASSSYTGHSPLHF. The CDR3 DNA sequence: TGTGCCAGCAGCAGCTATACAGGGCACTCACCCCTCCACTTT.

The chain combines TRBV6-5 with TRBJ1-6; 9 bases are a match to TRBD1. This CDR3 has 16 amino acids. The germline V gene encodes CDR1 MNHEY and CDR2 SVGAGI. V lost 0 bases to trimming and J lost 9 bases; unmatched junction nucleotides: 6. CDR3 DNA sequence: TGTGCCAGCAGTTACTCGGGACAGGGAAGGGGTTCACCCCTCCACTTT. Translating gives CASSYSGQGRGSPLHF.

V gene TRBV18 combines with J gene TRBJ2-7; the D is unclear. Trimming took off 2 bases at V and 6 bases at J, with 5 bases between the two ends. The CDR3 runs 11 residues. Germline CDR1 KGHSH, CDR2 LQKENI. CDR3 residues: CASSPGREQYF. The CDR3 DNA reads TGTGCCAGCTCACCAGGGCGCGAGCAGTACTTC.

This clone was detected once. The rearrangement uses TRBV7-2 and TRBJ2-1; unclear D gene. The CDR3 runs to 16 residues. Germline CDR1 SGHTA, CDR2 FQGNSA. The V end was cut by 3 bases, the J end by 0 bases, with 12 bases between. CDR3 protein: CASSFAAVSSYNEQFF. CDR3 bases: TGTGCCAGCAGCTTTGCGGCGGTGAGCTCCTACAATGAGCAGTTCTTC.

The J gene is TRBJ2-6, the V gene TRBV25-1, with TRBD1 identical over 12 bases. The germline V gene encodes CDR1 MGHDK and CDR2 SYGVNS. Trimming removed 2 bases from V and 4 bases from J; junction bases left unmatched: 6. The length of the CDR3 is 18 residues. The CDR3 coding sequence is TGTGCCAGCAGTGAAGAGGGACAGGGGGCATCGGGGGCCAACGTCCTGACTTTC. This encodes CASSEEGQGASGANVLTF.

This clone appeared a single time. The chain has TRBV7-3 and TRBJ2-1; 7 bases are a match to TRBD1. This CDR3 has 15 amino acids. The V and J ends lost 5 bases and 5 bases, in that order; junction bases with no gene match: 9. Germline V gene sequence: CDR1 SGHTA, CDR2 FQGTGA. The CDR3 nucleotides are TGTGCCAGCAGCCAACCAAGCGACAGGGACAATGAGCAGTTCTTC. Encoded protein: CASSQPSDRDNEQFF.

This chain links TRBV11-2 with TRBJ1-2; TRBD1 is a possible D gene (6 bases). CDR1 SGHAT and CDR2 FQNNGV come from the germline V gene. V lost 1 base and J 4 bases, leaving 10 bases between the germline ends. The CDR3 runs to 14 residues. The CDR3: CASSLVAGAYGYTF. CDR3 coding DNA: TGTGCCAGCAGCTTAGTGGCAGGGGCCTATGGCTACACCTTC.

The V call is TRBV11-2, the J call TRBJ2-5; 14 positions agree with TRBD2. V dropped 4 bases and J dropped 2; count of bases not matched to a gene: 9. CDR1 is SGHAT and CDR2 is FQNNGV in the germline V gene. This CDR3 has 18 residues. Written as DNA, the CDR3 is TGTGCCAGCAGCTCCCCGGGACTAGCGGGAGAAAGGCAAGAGACCCAGTACTTC. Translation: CASSSPGLAGERQETQYF.

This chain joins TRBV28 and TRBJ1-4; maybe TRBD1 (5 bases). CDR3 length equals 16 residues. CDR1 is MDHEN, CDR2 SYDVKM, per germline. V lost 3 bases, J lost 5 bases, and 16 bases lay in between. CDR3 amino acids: CASSFAWAGQNEKLFF. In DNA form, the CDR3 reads TGTGCCAGCAGTTTTGCCTGGGCAGGGCAGAATGAAAAACTGTTTTTT.

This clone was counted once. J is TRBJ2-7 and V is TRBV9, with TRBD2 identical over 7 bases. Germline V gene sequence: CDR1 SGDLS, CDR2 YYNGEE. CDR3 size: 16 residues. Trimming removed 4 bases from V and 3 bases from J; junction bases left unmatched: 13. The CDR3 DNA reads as TGTGCCAGCAGCTCCACCCTAGCGGCCCAGGGCTACGAGCAGTACTTC. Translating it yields CASSSTLAAQGYEQYF.

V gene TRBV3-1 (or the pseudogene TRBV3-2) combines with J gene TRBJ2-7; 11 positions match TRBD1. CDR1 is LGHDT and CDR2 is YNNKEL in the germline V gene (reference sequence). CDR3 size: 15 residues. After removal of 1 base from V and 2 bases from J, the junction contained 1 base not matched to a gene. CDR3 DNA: TGTGCCAGCAGCCAAGCGGGACAGGGGGCCTACGAGCAGTACTTC. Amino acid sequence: CASSQAGQGAYEQYF.

CDR3 coding DNA: TGTGCCAGCAGCGTAGCAAGTGGGGGGACTAGCGGGAAAGGAAAAGATACGCAGTATTTT. Its protein product is CASSVASGGTSGKGKDTQYF. The chain carries TRBV9 and TRBJ2-3, with TRBD2 matching over 13 bases. The CDR3 has 20 residues. Unmatched junction bases numbered 15, after V lost 0 bases and J lost 5 bases. Germline V gene sequence: CDR1 SGDLS, CDR2 YYNGEE.

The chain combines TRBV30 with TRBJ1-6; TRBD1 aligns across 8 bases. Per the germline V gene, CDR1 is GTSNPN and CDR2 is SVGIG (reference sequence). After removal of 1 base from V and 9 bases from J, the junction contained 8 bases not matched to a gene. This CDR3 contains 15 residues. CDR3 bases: TGTGCCTGGAGTGCGGCGGACAGGGCTATTTCACCCCTCCACTTT. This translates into CAWSAADRAISPLHF.

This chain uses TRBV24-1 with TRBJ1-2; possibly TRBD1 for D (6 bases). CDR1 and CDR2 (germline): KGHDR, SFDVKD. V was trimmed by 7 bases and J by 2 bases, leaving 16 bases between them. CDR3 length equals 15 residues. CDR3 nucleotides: TGTGCCACCAGGGACTCCGGGACAAAAAACTATGGCTACACCTTC. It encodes CATRDSGTKNYGYTF.

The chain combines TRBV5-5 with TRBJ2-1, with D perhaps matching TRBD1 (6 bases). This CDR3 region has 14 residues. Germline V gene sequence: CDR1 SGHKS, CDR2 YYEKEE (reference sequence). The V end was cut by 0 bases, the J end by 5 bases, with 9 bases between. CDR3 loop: CASSLDRANNEQFF. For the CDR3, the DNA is TGTGCCAGCAGCTTGGACAGGGCGAACAATGAGCAGTTCTTC. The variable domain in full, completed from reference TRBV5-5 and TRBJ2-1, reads DAGVTQSPTHLIKTRGQQVTLRCSPISGHKSVSWYQQVLGQGPQFIFQYYEKEERGRGNFPDRFSARQFPNYSSELNVNALLLGDSALYLCASSLDRANNEQFFGPGTRLTVL.

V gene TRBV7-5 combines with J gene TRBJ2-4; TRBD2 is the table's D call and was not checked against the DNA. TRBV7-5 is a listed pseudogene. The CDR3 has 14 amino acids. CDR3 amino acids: CARSFYGPAGLANF. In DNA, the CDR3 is TGTGCCAGAAGCTTTTATGGCCCCGCGGGCCTAGCCAACTTC.

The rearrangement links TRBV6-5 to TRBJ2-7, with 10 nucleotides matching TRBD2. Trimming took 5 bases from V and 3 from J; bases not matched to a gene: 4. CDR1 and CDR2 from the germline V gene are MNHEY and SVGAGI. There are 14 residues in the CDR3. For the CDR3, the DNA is TGTGCCAGCAGTCGGCCTAGCGGGAGCTACGAGCAGTACTTC. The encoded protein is CASSRPSGSYEQYF.

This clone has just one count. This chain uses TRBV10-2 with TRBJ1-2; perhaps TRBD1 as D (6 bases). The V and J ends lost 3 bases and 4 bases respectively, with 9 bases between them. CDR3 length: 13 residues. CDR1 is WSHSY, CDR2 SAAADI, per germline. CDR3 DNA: TGCGCCAGCAGTGAATCAGGGGCCTATGGCTACACCTTC. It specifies CASSESGAYGYTF.

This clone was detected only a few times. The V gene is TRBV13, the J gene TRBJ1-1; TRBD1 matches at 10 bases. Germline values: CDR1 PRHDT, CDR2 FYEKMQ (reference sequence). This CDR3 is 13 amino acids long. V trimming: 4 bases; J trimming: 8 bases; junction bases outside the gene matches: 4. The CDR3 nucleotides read TGTGCCAGCAGCTCCGGACAGGGGGGAGAAGCTTTCTTT. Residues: CASSSGQGGEAFF.

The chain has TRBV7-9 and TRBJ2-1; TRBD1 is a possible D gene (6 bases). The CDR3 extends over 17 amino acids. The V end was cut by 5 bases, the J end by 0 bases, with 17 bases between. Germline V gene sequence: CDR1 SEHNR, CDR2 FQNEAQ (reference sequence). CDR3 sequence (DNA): TGTGCCAGCAGCCGTTACCTGGACAGCGGCTCCTACAATGAGCAGTTCTTC. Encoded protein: CASSRYLDSGSYNEQFF.

This CDR3 is CASSLAKSTGKQGTRVGTNEKLFF. CDR3 DNA: TGCGCCAGCAGCTTGGCCAAATCGACGGGTAAACAAGGGACACGCGTGGGAACTAATGAAAAACTGTTTTTT. The genes are TRBV5-1 and TRBJ1-4, with a weak D call TRBD1 (6 bases). V lost 0 bases, J lost 1 base, and 34 bases lay in between. There are 24 residues in the CDR3. Per germline, CDR1 SGHRS and CDR2 YFSETQ.

CDR3 sequence: CASSTIQGSGANVLTF. The CDR3 DNA follows: TGTGCCAGCAGCACTATACAGGGCTCTGGGGCCAACGTCCTGACTTTC. This rearrangement joins TRBV5-6 to TRBJ2-6; tentative D call: TRBD1 (6 bases). This CDR3 comprises 16 residues. Germline CDR1 SGHDT, CDR2 YYEEEE. V was clipped by 4 bases and J by 0 bases, with 11 bases between them.

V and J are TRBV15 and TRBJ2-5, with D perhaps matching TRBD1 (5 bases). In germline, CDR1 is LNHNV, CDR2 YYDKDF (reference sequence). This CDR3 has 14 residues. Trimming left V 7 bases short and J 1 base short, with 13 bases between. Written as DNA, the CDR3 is TGTGCCACCAAGGTGGGGCTTGGCCAAGAGACCCAGTACTTC. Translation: CATKVGLGQETQYF.